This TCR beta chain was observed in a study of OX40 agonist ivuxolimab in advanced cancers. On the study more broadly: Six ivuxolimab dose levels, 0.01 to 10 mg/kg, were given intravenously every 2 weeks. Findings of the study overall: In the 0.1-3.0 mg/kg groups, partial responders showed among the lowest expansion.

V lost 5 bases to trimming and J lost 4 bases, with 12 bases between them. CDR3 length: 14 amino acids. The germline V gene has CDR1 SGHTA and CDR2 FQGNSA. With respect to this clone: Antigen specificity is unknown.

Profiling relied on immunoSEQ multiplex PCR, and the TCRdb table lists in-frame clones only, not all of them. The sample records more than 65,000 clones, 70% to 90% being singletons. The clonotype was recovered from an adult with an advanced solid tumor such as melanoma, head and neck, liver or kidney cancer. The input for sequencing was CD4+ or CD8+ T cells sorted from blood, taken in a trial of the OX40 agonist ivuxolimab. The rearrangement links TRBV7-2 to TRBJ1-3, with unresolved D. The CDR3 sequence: CASSPNFSGNTIYF. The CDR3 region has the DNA TGTGCCAGCAGCCCCAATTTTTCGGGAAACACCATATATTTT.